These 2 T cell receptor beta chains were sequenced from one sample in a study of T-cell reconstitution after alpha-beta-depleted transplantation in children (dated by TCRdb to 2016 to 2017). The meaning of the sample's treatment or condition label: allogeneic hematopoietic cell transplantation with graft depleted of TCRalphabeta T cells and CD19 B cells. Libraries were constructed by PCR. Reads for this sample came from an Illumina HiSeq 2500. TCR libraries were prepared with molecular barcoding, using unique molecular identifiers to normalize TCRbeta repertoire quantification. Using fastp at Q25 and MiXCR, TCRdb reprocessed the public reads and kept productive beta chains. Every entry covers one CDR3 protein and lists the most common genes and DNA from its rows. Here the sample has approximately 110,000 distinct CDR3 sequences; under 13% occur a single time. The ten largest clones take up roughly a third of the sample.

Sequencing used PBMCs, obtained before TCRalphabeta/CD19-depleted stem cell transplant. These receptors originate from a boy younger than 10 with acute lymphoblastic leukemia, due to receive a stem cell transplant.

This clonotype was detected only a few times. V gene TRBV7-9 combines with J gene TRBJ2-1, with 16 bases fitting TRBD2. CDR3 length: 17 amino acids. Unmatched junction bases numbered 3, after V lost 3 bases and J lost 4 bases. CDR1 is SEHNR and CDR2 is FQNEAQ in the germline V gene (reference sequence). The CDR3 sequence is CASSFRGLAGGYNEQFF. Written as DNA, the CDR3 is TGTGCCAGCAGCTTCAGGGGACTAGCGGGAGGGTACAATGAGCAGTTCTTC.

The chain combines TRBV30 with TRBJ1-2; D not certain. Deletions cut 0 bases from V and 4 bases from J, with 6 bases between. Per the germline V gene, CDR1 is GTSNPN and CDR2 is SVGIG (reference sequence). The CDR3 totals 12 residues. The CDR3 protein is CAWSVNSYGYTF. The CDR3 coding sequence is TGTGCCTGGAGTGTAAACAGCTATGGCTACACCTTC.